The TCR beta chain described here comes from a study of cytomegalovirus exposure and HLA in healthy donors. Findings and limits, study-wide: Presence/absence analyses rested on an assumption that sequencing depth was roughly uniform across donors. Cytomegalovirus-associated TCR beta chains were listed, numbering 150 to 200.

Trimming took 8 bases from V and 8 from J; bases not matched to a gene: 4. This CDR3 has 11 amino acids. In germline, CDR1 is MNHEY, CDR2 SMNVEV (reference sequence). Primers for the PCR totalled 60 Vbeta and 13 Jbeta. This table comes from immunoSEQ multiplex PCR, and its TCRdb copy is limited to in-frame clones, with some not included. This table has around 140,000 clones, 79% appearing once. Of note for this clone: The antigen remains undetermined.

The TCR was taken from a male donor in good health and CMV-seronegative. Material: PBMCs. The chain employs TRBV27 and TRBJ2-3; 7 bases align to TRBD1. In DNA, the CDR3 is TGTGCCAGCTTAGAGGGGGCTACGCAGTATTTT. Translating gives CASLEGATQYF.